The 4 T cell receptor beta chains below come from one sample, sequenced in a study of T cell responses to AZD1222 COVID-19 vaccine. Data came from immunoSEQ multiplex PCR; TCRdb stores just in-frame clones and leaves some out. This table holds around 260,000 clones, approximately 95% found once. The sample here was peripheral blood, taken on day 0 of AZD1222 vaccination. Receptor source: an adult in good health.

CDR3 DNA sequence: TGTGCCAGCCAGCGGGCGGCCTACGAGCAGTACTTC. It specifies CASQRAAYEQYF. This chain uses TRBV28 with TRBJ2-7, with a weak D call TRBD2 (6 bases). This CDR3 region has 12 residues. With 8 bases removed from V and 2 bases from J, the gap between germline ends came to 10 bases. From germline, CDR1 is MDHEN and CDR2 SYDVKM.

This rearrangement joins TRBV4-3 to TRBJ2-7; 12 bases are a match to TRBD2. V lost 4 bases and J lost 2; bases outside the gene matches: 9. Germline CDR1 LGHNA, CDR2 YSLEER. This CDR3 contains 17 residues. CDR3 loop: CASSRSLAGGQAYEQYF. The CDR3 nucleotides are TGCGCCAGCAGCCGTTCACTAGCGGGAGGCCAGGCCTACGAGCAGTACTTC.

The chain recombines TRBV18 with TRBJ2-7; D unclear. Trimming stripped 1 base from V and 7 bases from J, with 8 bases between. The CDR3 spans 12 residues. CDR1 KGHSH and CDR2 LQKENI come from the germline V gene. The CDR3 nucleotides are TGTGCCAGCTCACCACGACACCTGGAGCAGTACTTC. Translating gives CASSPRHLEQYF. Combining the CDR3 with reference TRBV18 and TRBJ2-7 gives the whole variable domain NAGVMQNPRHLVRRRGQEARLRCSPMKGHSHVYWYRQLPEEGLKFMVYLQKENIIDESGMPKERFSAEFPKEGPSILRIQQVVRGDSAAYFCASSPRHLEQYFGPGTRLTVT.

The CDR3 DNA follows: TGCAGTGCTAGTGGCAGAGGAAAACTGTTTTTT. This codes for CSASGRGKLFF. The chain recombines TRBV20-1 with TRBJ1-4; D uncertain. This CDR3 spans 11 amino acids. Germline CDR1 is DFQATT and CDR2 is SNEGSKA (reference sequence). V lost 3 bases to trimming and J lost 10 bases, with 9 bases between them.